A selection of T cell receptor beta chains follows, all from one sample in a study of blood T cell repertoires in COVID-19. The assay was immunoSEQ multiplex PCR, and TCRdb's table has in-frame clones only and misses some. Of some 90,000 clones in the sample, about nine tenths were seen once. Source material: peripheral blood. The receptors shown here come from a man aged 45-65 years with acute or convalescent COVID-19. CDR3s include the opening cysteine and the closing phenylalanine or tryptophan. The order of the fields is CDR3 length, V gene, D gene, clone size, J gene, CDR3 protein, CDR3 DNA. The D gene is left open where the match is weak. A row's size may be missing; if present it is once, few, many or a size class.

>15|TRBV27|.|.|TRBJ1-1
CASSSNREVITEAFF
TGTGCCAGCAGTTCGAACAGGGAAGTGATTACTGAAGCTTTCTTT
>16|TRBV7-8|TRBD2|.|TRBJ2-3
CASSPGGTRGLGTQYF
TGTGCCAGCAGCCCGGGGGGGACTAGAGGTCTGGGTACGCAGTATTTT
>12|TRBV30|.|.|TRBJ2-5
CAWSRGQETQYF
TGTGCCTGGAGTCGAGGGCAAGAGACCCAGTACTTC
>16|TRBV5-6|.|.|TRBJ1-1
CASSLGGQGRNTEAFF
TGTGCCAGCAGCTTAGGTGGGCAGGGAAGGAACACTGAAGCTTTCTTT
>15|TRBV7-7|TRBD1|.|TRBJ2-7
CAGTEAGTEIYEQYF
TGTGCCGGCACAGAAGCCGGGACAGAGATCTACGAGCAGTACTTC
>16|TRBV4-2|.|.|TRBJ1-2
CASSQETVANNYGYTF
TGTGCCAGCAGCCAAGAGACAGTCGCCAATAACTATGGCTACACCTTC
>14|TRBV6-5|.|.|TRBJ1-1
CASTEGDFSTEAFF
TGTGCCAGCACAGAAGGGGACTTCAGCACTGAAGCTTTCTTT
>13|TRBV28|.|once|TRBJ1-1
CASSLKPNTEAFF
TGTGCCAGCAGTTTAAAGCCGAACACTGAAGCTTTCTTT
>15|TRBV3-1/TRBV3-2|.|.|TRBJ1-6
CASSQDRGMNSPLHF
TGTGCCAGCAGCCAAGACAGGGGTATGAATTCACCCCTCCACTTT
>12|TRBV30|.|few|TRBJ1-1
CAWSTVGTEAFF
TGTGCCTGGAGTACAGTGGGCACTGAAGCTTTCTTT
>15|TRBV6-4|.|.|TRBJ2-1
CARRGVGTYNNEQFF
TGTGCCCGACGAGGAGTGGGGACTTATAACAATGAGCAGTTCTTC
>14|TRBV30|TRBD2|.|TRBJ2-7
CAWRPGTTASEQYF
TGTGCCTGGAGACCCGGGACTACCGCATCCGAGCAGTACTTC
>14|TRBV5-6|TRBD1|.|TRBJ1-2
CASSLAGTAYGYTF
TGTGCCAGCAGCTTGGCCGGGACAGCTTATGGCTACACCTTC
>12|TRBV28|.|.|TRBJ1-2
CASSLLKGGYTF
TGTGCCAGCAGTTTATTGAAGGGGGGCTACACCTTC
>15|TRBV6-5|TRBD2|.|TRBJ2-3
CASRGTSGGQTTQYF
TGTGCCAGCAGAGGGACTAGCGGGGGACAAACAACGCAGTATTTT
>14|TRBV13|TRBD1|.|TRBJ1-3
CASRDRVDGNTIYF
TGTGCCAGCAGAGACAGGGTTGACGGAAACACCATATATTTT
>15|TRBV19|TRBD1|.|TRBJ2-2
CASSWGTANTGELFF
TGTGCCAGTAGCTGGGGGACAGCGAACACCGGGGAGCTGTTTTTT
>13|TRBV9|.|.|TRBJ2-1
CASSGGPHNEQFF
TGTGCCAGCAGCGGGGGCCCCCACAATGAGCAGTTCTTC
>16|TRBV7-2|TRBD2|.|TRBJ2-1
CASSPRLAGGHNEQFF
TGTGCCAGCAGCCCACGACTAGCGGGGGGGCATAATGAGCAGTTCTTC
>15|TRBV4-2|.|.|TRBJ2-5
CASSQGGGGQETQYF
TGTGCCAGCAGCCAAGGGGGAGGGGGCCAAGAGACCCAGTACTTC
>13|TRBV7-2|.|.|TRBJ1-1
CASSPKGGTEAFF
TGTGCCAGCAGCCCCAAGGGAGGTACTGAAGCTTTCTTT
>14|TRBV28|TRBD1|.|TRBJ1-2
CASSPTGFVGSYTF
TGTGCCAGCAGTCCGACAGGGTTTGTGGGAAGCTACACCTTC
>13|TRBV7-2|.|.|TRBJ2-2
CASSLSVTGELFF
TGTGCCAGCAGTCTCTCGGTCACCGGGGAGCTGTTTTTT
>15|TRBV9|TRBD2|.|TRBJ2-5
CASSVGSSGEETQYF
TGTGCCAGCAGCGTAGGGTCTAGCGGGGAAGAGACCCAGTACTTC
>16|TRBV7-3|TRBD2|.|TRBJ2-3
CASSLGTSGVSDTQYF
TGTGCCAGCAGCTTAGGGACTAGCGGGGTTTCAGATACGCAGTATTTT
>14|TRBV28|.|.|TRBJ1-2
CASSRPRSDYGYTF
TGTGCCAGCAGCCGTCCCAGGTCGGACTATGGCTACACCTTC
>14|TRBV19|TRBD1|.|TRBJ1-5
CASSMGTDNQPQHF
TGTGCCAGTAGTATGGGGACAGACAATCAGCCCCAGCATTTT
>14|TRBV9|TRBD1|.|TRBJ2-2
CASSPRQGTGELFF
TGTGCCAGCAGCCCCCGACAGGGCACCGGGGAGCTGTTTTTT
>11|TRBV30|.|.|TRBJ1-3
CAWSVGFTIYF
TGTGCCTGGAGTGTCGGGTTCACCATATATTTT